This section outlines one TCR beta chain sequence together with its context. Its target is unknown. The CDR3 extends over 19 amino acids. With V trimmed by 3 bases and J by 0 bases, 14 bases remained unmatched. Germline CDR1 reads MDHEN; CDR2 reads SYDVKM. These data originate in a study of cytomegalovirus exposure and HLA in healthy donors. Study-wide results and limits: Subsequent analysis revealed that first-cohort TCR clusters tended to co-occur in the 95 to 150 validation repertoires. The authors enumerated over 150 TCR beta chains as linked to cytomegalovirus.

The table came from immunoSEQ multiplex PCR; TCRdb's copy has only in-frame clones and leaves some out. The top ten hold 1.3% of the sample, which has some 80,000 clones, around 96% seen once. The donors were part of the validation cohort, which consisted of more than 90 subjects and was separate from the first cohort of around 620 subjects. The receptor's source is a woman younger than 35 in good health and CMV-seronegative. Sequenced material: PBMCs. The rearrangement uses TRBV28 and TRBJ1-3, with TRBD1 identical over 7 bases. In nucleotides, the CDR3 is TGTGCCAGCAGTTTTGGGGACAGCTTTCTATATTCCTCTGGAAACACCATATATTTT. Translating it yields CASSFGDSFLYSSGNTIYF.